This TCR beta chain was found in a study of T cell repertoires in cytomegalovirus infection. The CDR3 length is 15 residues. Trimming cost V 2 bases and J 5 bases, with 18 bases left between them. Germline V gene sequence: CDR1 DFQATT, CDR2 SNEGSKA (reference sequence). Remarks on this clonotype: No antigen is known for it.

TCRdb reprocessed the reads via MiXCR and lists one record per CDR3 protein. The table shows 70,000 to 85,000 distinct CDR3 sequences, with approximately 40% occurring only once. Study findings and constraints: Summed frequency of shared TCR beta families picked out CMV carriers who also had the relevant HLA.

The source is a human donor in good health (CMV status not recorded). Some clones in this sample may be carry-over from other donors' samples. The specimen was CD8+ T cells from cultured PBMCs, collected from culture after CMV antigen stimulation. The V and J genes are TRBV20-1 and TRBJ2-5; D not certain. In DNA form, the CDR3 reads TGCAGTGCTAGAACGACGACGACGGGCCGGGAGACCCAGTACTTC. This gives the protein CSARTTTTGRETQYF.